This T cell receptor beta chain is from a study of OX40 agonist ivuxolimab in advanced cancers. Study-wide context: Participants, 82.7% male, averaged roughly 60 years of age, ranging from about 20 to 79. Anti-PD-1, anti-PD-L1 or anti-CTLA-4 therapy given earlier was allowed, and about 38% had some.

V gave up 1 base and J gave up 10 bases, with 19 bases separating them. Germline CDR1 is SGHVS and CDR2 is FQNEAQ. This CDR3 is 15 amino acids long. Overall study findings and caveats: It was not determined which antigens were specifically recognized by the peripheral T cells that had undergone clonal expansion. Expanded clones were, on average, more numerous among CD8+ T cells than CD4+.

Using immunoSEQ multiplex PCR, the repertoire was profiled, and TCRdb retains in-frame clones only, with some absent. The sample shows about 73,000 clones, around 84% of them seen only once. Concerning this clone itself: The antigen is not known.

The input for sequencing was CD4+ or CD8+ T cells sorted from blood, taken in a trial of the OX40 agonist ivuxolimab. This TCR came from an adult with an advanced solid tumor such as melanoma, head and neck, liver or kidney cancer. The V and J genes are TRBV7-8 and TRBJ1-1; D might be TRBD1 (5 bases). CDR3 bases: TGTGCCAGCAGCTTAGTGGGCAGGGCAGAATCGGCAGCTTTCTTT. Protein: CASSLVGRAESAAFF.